Below, one T cell receptor (beta chain) is given with its context. The data were obtained in a study of cytomegalovirus exposure and HLA in healthy donors. Measured with immunoSEQ multiplex PCR; TCRdb has only the in-frame clones, and not every one. This sample carries about 58,000 clones, over 85% of them seen once, and the ten largest clones take 1% to 1.2%. Germline V gene sequence: CDR1 SGDLS, CDR2 YYNGEE. V shed 0 bases and J 6 bases; nucleotides not matched to a gene: 4. This CDR3 is 14 amino acids long. The V gene is TRBV9, the J gene TRBJ1-1, with TRBD1 identical over 8 bases. What was sequenced was PBMCs. The sequence was collected from a man in his late teens or twenties in good health and CMV-seronegative. The CDR3 reads CASSVAPQGAEAFF. The CDR3 nucleotides are TGTGCCAGCAGCGTAGCGCCACAGGGGGCTGAAGCTTTCTTT.